This T cell receptor (beta chain) was sequenced in a study of regulatory T cells in long-lasting Graves disease. The time point here: newly diagnosed GD, antithyroid drugs for less than 3 months. The authors made the TCR library using RNA they extracted from PBMCs. The CDR3 is 14 residues long. V lost 6 bases, J lost 11 bases, and 11 bases stayed unmatched. Germline lookup yields CDR1 MDHEN and CDR2 SYDVKM. This clonotype is a singleton in its sample. Sequencing libraries for TCR beta were prepared with iRepertoire HTBI primers and Arm-PCR of CDR3 regions. TCRdb analysed the multiplex PCR reads with MiXCR anew, one entry per CDR3 protein. The sample carries 600,000 to 650,000 distinct CDR3 sequences, 16% recorded once. This same sample was also part of a study on T cells in Graves' hyperthyroidism and ophthalmopathy. That paper adds: The TCR CDR3 first-round RT-PCR relied on the HTBI primer set. Ophthalmopathy, as predicted by the model, came a median 6.5 months after the prediction.

This TCR derives from a woman aged 25 to 45 with Graves disease. The sequenced sample was peripheral blood mononuclear cells (PBMCs), obtained at new diagnosis, from a patient treated with antithyroid drugs. The chain couples TRBV28 to TRBJ1-1; 11 bases align to TRBD1. The CDR3 spells CASRTGQGDRSAFF. Written as DNA, the CDR3 is TGTGCCAGCAGAACGGGACAGGGGGACCGTTCGGCTTTCTTT.